These 25 T cell receptor beta chains came from one sample sequenced in a study of T cell repertoires in cytomegalovirus infection. No cognate antigen is known for these TCRs. From the reads, TCRdb called clonotypes with MiXCR, one entry per CDR3 protein. Counted here are some 71,000 distinct CDR3 sequences, around 27% occurring once; the ten biggest clones make up roughly 60%. The material was CD8+ T cells from cultured PBMCs, obtained from culture after CMV antigen stimulation. These TCRs come from a human donor in good health (CMV status not recorded). Some clones in this sample may be carry-over from other donors' samples.

The chain employs TRBV11-2 and TRBJ1-3; D not resolved. This CDR3 has 15 residues. CDR1 is SGHAT and CDR2 is FQNNGV in the germline V gene. Trimming removed 2 bases from V and 2 bases from J, with 10 bases in between. CDR3 in DNA: TGTGCCAGCAGCTTAACGACAATCGCTGGAAACACCATATATTTT. Amino acids: CASSLTTIAGNTIYF.

The chain carries TRBV20-1 and TRBJ2-5, with 8 bases that match TRBD2. Germline loops: CDR1 DFQATT, CDR2 SNEGSKA (reference sequence). The CDR3 covers 16 residues. Trimming at V came to 4 bases and at J to 1 base, leaving 11 bases not matched to a gene. In nucleotides, the CDR3 is TGCAGTGCTAAGATTAGGGAGCGGGGGAGCCAAGAGACCCAGTACTTC. Translating gives CSAKIRERGSQETQYF.

The chain is built from TRBV12-3 or TRBV12-4 and TRBJ1-1, with TRBD1 identical over 7 bases. J lost 1 base, V lost 6 bases, and 14 bases had no gene match. The CDR3 runs 17 residues. The CDR3 region has the DNA TGTGCCAGCAGCTTCGGTAGGGGACAGACTAGGAACACTGAAGCTTTCTTT. This codes for CASSFGRGQTRNTEAFF.

This clonotype turned up a few times. The chain has TRBV6-4 and TRBJ1-1; 8 nucleotides align to TRBD1. From germline, CDR1 is MRHNA and CDR2 SNTAGT. J gave up 8 bases and V 3 bases, and 5 bases lay outside the gene matches. The CDR3 sequence is 13 residues long. CDR3 sequence: CASSETRGREAFF. For the CDR3, the DNA is TGTGCCAGCAGTGAAACCAGGGGGCGCGAAGCTTTCTTT.

There are many counts of this clonotype. V usage is TRBV6-1 and J usage is TRBJ2-7; 8 bases are a match to TRBD1. This CDR3 comprises 14 residues. Germline assignment: CDR1 MNHNS and CDR2 SASEGT. V dropped 7 bases and J dropped 2; count of bases not matched to a gene: 7. CDR3 DNA: TGTGCCAGCACCCCGGGACAGGATACCTACGAGCAGTACTTC. Its protein product is CASTPGQDTYEQYF.

This clonotype was seen a handful of times. This rearrangement joins TRBV2 to TRBJ2-2; 10 bases align to TRBD1. The V gene's germline CDR1 is SNHLY and CDR2 FYNNEI. Trimming at V came to 6 bases and at J to 7 bases, leaving 14 bases not matched to a gene. The length of the CDR3 is 17 residues. The DNA of the CDR3 is TGTGCCAGCAGCGCACCGGGACAGGGGACCTTGGACGGGGAGCTGTTTTTT. This translates into CASSAPGQGTLDGELFF.

This chain joins TRBV5-5 and TRBJ2-3; D is uncertain. The germline V gene encodes CDR1 SGHKS and CDR2 YYEKEE (reference sequence). This CDR3 region has 14 residues. V was shortened by 1 base and J by 4 bases, with 10 bases between the two germline ends. CDR3 in DNA: TGTGCCAGCAGCTTGTTCGGAGCCTCAGATACGCAGTATTTT. This translates into CASSLFGASDTQYF. The whole variable domain, remainder taken from reference TRBV5-5 and TRBJ2-3, is DAGVTQSPTHLIKTRGQQVTLRCSPISGHKSVSWYQQVLGQGPQFIFQYYEKEERGRGNFPDRFSARQFPNYSSELNVNALLLGDSALYLCASSLFGASDTQYFGPGTRLTVL.

The chain employs TRBV12-3 or TRBV12-4 and TRBJ2-5, with D tentatively TRBD2 (5 bases). V lost 2 bases, J lost 5 bases, and 15 bases lay in between. The CDR3 runs 15 residues. The CDR3 is CASSLKQNGGETQYF. DNA for the CDR3: TGTGCCAGCAGTTTAAAGCAGAACGGCGGGGAGACCCAGTACTTC.

This clonotype was seen a handful of times. The V and J genes are TRBV20-1 and TRBJ2-3; no firm D call. The germline V and J ends were trimmed by 0 bases and 6 bases, with 16 bases remaining between them. The CDR3 is 15 amino acids. Germline V CDR1 and CDR2: DFQATT, SNEGSKA (reference sequence). In DNA, the CDR3 is TGCAGTGCTAGAGATAGGAGCGCCTCAAGGGATACGCAGTATTTT. It yields the protein CSARDRSASRDTQYF.

This chain links TRBV27 with TRBJ1-1; TRBD1 is a possible D gene (6 bases). The CDR3 runs to 14 residues. The V and J ends lost 2 bases and 5 bases respectively, with 12 bases between them. The germline CDR1 and CDR2 sequences are MNHEY and SMNVEV (reference sequence). The CDR3 region is CASSLLGGGTEAFF. CDR3 nucleotide sequence: TGTGCCAGCAGTTTACTGGGAGGGGGTACTGAAGCTTTCTTT.

This clonotype was detected a few times. The V gene is TRBV19, the J gene TRBJ1-1; the D gene is possibly TRBD1 (6 bases). The V gene lost 5 bases and the J gene lost 0 bases, with 10 bases spanning the gap. The CDR3 is made up of 14 amino acids. The germline CDR1 and CDR2 sequences are LNHDA and SQIVND (reference sequence). The chain's CDR3 is CASSEDRLNTEAFF. In nucleotides, the CDR3 is TGTGCCAGTAGTGAAGACAGGCTGAACACTGAAGCTTTCTTT.

Concerning this clonotype: A read error may be the cause here, since a much bigger clone is one base away. The genes are TRBV7-6 and TRBJ1-1; 9 bases are shared with TRBD1. With 5 bases clipped from V and 7 bases from J, the junction kept 8 bases outside the gene matches. Germline CDR1 reads SGHVS; CDR2 reads FNYEAQ. This CDR3 is 14 amino acids long. The CDR3 is CASSEEQGAGEAFF. CDR3 DNA: TGTGCCAGCAGCGAAGAACAGGGGGCAGGTGAAGCTTTCTTT.

The chain links TRBV6-2 or TRBV6-3 to TRBJ2-6; tentatively, D is TRBD2 (5 bases). V was cut by 2 bases and J by 1 base, with 15 bases left in between. In germline, CDR1 is MNHEY, CDR2 SVGEGT. The CDR3 runs to 18 residues. The CDR3 is CASSYGMRERSGANVLTF. The CDR3 region has the DNA TGTGCCAGCAGTTACGGCATGAGGGAAAGGTCTGGGGCCAACGTCCTGACTTTC.

The chain couples TRBV6-1 to TRBJ2-7; D ambiguous. V lost 0 bases and J lost 6, with 9 bases in between. This CDR3 has 13 residues. The germline CDR1 and CDR2 sequences are MNHNS and SASEGT. The CDR3 protein is CASSEAAIGEQYF. CDR3 coding DNA: TGTGCCAGCAGTGAAGCGGCGATTGGCGAGCAGTACTTC.

The CDR3 coding sequence is TGTGCCAGCAGCCCCCGGACAGGGGGCGATGAGCAGTTCTTC. Its protein is CASSPRTGGDEQFF. The rearrangement uses TRBV14 and TRBJ2-1, with 11 positions matching TRBD1. Per the germline V gene, CDR1 is SGHDN and CDR2 is FVKESK. V lost 4 bases to trimming and J lost 8 bases; unmatched junction nucleotides: 4. The CDR3 has 14 amino acids.

V usage is TRBV25-1 and J usage is TRBJ2-2, with 7 bases that match TRBD1. V lost 4 bases, J lost 0 bases, and 8 bases stayed unmatched. Germline CDR1 and CDR2: MGHDK and SYGVNS. This CDR3 comprises 17 residues. This CDR3 reads CASSALDRAPNTGELFF. The CDR3 DNA reads as TGTGCCAGCAGTGCCCTTGACAGGGCTCCGAACACCGGGGAGCTGTTTTTT.

This clonotype has only a few counts. The chain employs TRBV6-2 or TRBV6-3 and TRBJ2-7; D is unclear. V was clipped by 7 bases and J by 4 bases, with 11 bases between them. The CDR3 length is 12 residues. From germline, CDR1 is MNHEY and CDR2 SVGEGT. The CDR3 DNA sequence: TGTGCCAGCACCCCCGACACATACGAGCAGTACTTC. Translated: CASTPDTYEQYF.

This chain links TRBV27 with TRBJ2-3; D might be TRBD2 (7 bases). This CDR3 is 14 amino acids long. Trimming pared 6 bases from V and 8 bases from J, leaving 18 bases between. The germline gives CDR1 MNHEY, CDR2 SMNVEV (reference sequence). The CDR3 spells CASSGGGGRATQYF. CDR3 DNA sequence: TGTGCCAGCAGCGGGGGCGGGGGAAGGGCTACGCAGTATTTT.

This clonotype was found a few times. The genes are TRBV28 and TRBJ2-7; 8 positions agree with TRBD2. Germline-derived CDR1 and CDR2 are MDHEN and SYDVKM. The ends lost 5 bases at V and 5 bases at J; junction bases unmatched: 8. The CDR3 consists of 14 residues. The CDR3 reads CASSKPGLVNEQYF. DNA of the CDR3: TGTGCCAGCAGTAAACCGGGACTAGTCAACGAGCAGTACTTC.

As for this clonotype: A read error may account for a junction end that differs from germline. The chain couples TRBV7-3 to TRBJ2-7, with D hard to call. The CDR3 sequence is 14 residues long. Germline V gene data show CDR1 as SGHTA and CDR2 as FQGTGA. CDR3 nucleotides: TGTACCAGCAGCTTACCCCTGGTGGGCCACGAGCAGTACTTC. This sequence encodes CTSSLPLVGHEQYF.

V is TRBV19 and J is TRBJ1-1; D is possibly TRBD1 (5 bases). Trimming took 3 bases from V and 1 from J, leaving 9 bases between them. CDR3 length equals 14 residues. Germline V gene lookup returns CDR1 LNHDA and CDR2 SQIVND (reference sequence). As DNA, the CDR3 is TGTGCCAGTAGTATGCGGCAGGGGAACACTGAAGCTTTCTTT. Protein: CASSMRQGNTEAFF.

This clonotype was recorded at least ten times. The V gene is TRBV7-2, the J gene TRBJ1-1, with D unclear. The V gene's germline CDR1 is SGHTA and CDR2 FQGNSA. With 3 bases removed from V and 0 bases from J, the gap between germline ends came to 8 bases. This CDR3 has 14 amino acids. This CDR3 reads CASSFEVLNTEAFF. For the CDR3, the DNA is TGTGCCAGCAGCTTTGAGGTCTTGAACACTGAAGCTTTCTTT.

The chain employs TRBV4-3 and TRBJ2-4; the D call may be TRBD1 or TRBD2 (5 bases each). The CDR3 length is 17 residues. V gave up 2 bases and J gave up 3 bases, with 17 bases separating them. CDR1 LGHNA and CDR2 YSLEER come from the germline V gene. Here the CDR3 reads CASSQNNRDVNKNIQYF. The CDR3 bases are TGCGCCAGCAGCCAAAACAACCGGGACGTAAACAAAAACATTCAGTACTTC.

This clonotype was found a few times. J is TRBJ1-6 and V is TRBV13; 7 bases agree with TRBD1. From germline, CDR1 is PRHDT and CDR2 FYEKMQ (reference sequence). The CDR3 loop spans 13 amino acids. The J segment lost 6 bases and the V segment lost 7 bases, leaving 3 bases of the junction unmatched. CDR3 bases: TGTGCCAGCAAAGGACAGGTTAATTCACCCCTCCACTTT. Translated: CASKGQVNSPLHF.

This clonotype has at least ten counts. The chain is built from TRBV7-9 and TRBJ2-5, with a weak D call TRBD1 (5 bases). The germline V gene has CDR1 SEHNR and CDR2 FQNEAQ (reference sequence). Trimming removed 1 base at V and 5 bases at J, with 14 bases between. This CDR3 region has 15 residues. The CDR3 DNA is TGTGCCAGCAGCTTAGGACAGAAGGAGAACGAGACCCAGTACTTC. It translates to CASSLGQKENETQYF.